Below are 2 T cell receptor beta chains sequenced from a single sample in a study of CD8 T cells in ankylosing spondylitis. TCRdb fed the 5' RACE reads into MiXCR, producing one record per CDR3 protein. This sample has roughly 120,000 distinct CDR3 sequences; around 7% occur once, and the top ten carry 12%. The source material was blood, either unsorted or a sorted T cell fraction (not recorded which). The receptors shown here come from a male donor with ankylosing spondylitis or in good health (not recorded which).

This clonotype was counted at least ten times. CDR3 region: CSANTGGQETQYF. In nucleotides, the CDR3 is TGCAGTGCCAACACAGGGGGCCAAGAGACCCAGTACTTC. The chain uses TRBV20-1 and TRBJ2-5; 8 bases are shared with TRBD1. Germline CDR1 reads DFQATT; CDR2 reads SNEGSKA (reference sequence). The trim removed 6 bases at V and 1 base at J, leaving 4 bases unmatched. The CDR3 length is 13 residues.

Many counts were recorded for this clonotype. The chain combines TRBV30 with TRBJ2-7; D ambiguous. V dropped 8 bases and J dropped 6 bases, with 17 bases sitting between them. The CDR3 spans 12 residues. Germline V gene data show CDR1 as GTSNPN and CDR2 as SVGIG (reference sequence). CDR3 bases: TGTGCCGTCGACTCCCTTGGCTCCGAGCAGTACTTC. The encoded protein is CAVDSLGSEQYF.